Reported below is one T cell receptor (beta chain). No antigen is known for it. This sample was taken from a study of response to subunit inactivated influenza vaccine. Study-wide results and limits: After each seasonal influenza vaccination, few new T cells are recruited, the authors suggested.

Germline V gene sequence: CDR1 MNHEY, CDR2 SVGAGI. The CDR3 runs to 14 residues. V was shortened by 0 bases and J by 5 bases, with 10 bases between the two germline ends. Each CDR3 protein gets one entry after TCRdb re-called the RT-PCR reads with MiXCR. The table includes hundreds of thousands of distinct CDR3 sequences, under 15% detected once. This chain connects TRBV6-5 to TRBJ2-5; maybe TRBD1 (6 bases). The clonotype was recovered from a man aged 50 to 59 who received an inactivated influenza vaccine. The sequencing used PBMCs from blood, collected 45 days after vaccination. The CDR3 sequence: CASSYSTGIETQYF. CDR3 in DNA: TGTGCCAGCAGTTACTCGACAGGAATCGAGACCCAGTACTTC.